The rows below give T cell receptor beta chains drawn from one sample of a study of shared clonotypes between healthy human individuals. Clones were sequenced by immunoSEQ multiplex PCR, and TCRdb holds only the in-frame ones, with some missing. The sample has around 2,000,000 clones, over 85% seen once. Sequenced: naive CD8+ T cells sorted from blood. The receptors originated from a man between 18 and 35 years old in good health. The CDR3 runs from the conserved cysteine through the conserved F or W. The D gene is left open where the match is weak.

>TRBD2|TRBJ2-3|TRBV9
TGTGCCAGCAGCGTAGCTGGCGGGGGGACCACAGATACGCAGTATTTT
CASSVAGGGTTDTQYF
>TRBD2|TRBJ2-1|TRBV4-3
TGCGCCAGCAGCCAAGGTGAGGGACTAGCGGTCCCCTACAATGAGCAGTTCTTC
CASSQGEGLAVPYNEQFF
>NA|TRBJ1-2|TRBV29-1
TGCAGCGTTGAGGTTGTGAACAGTGGGAACTATGGCTACACCTTC
CSVEVVNSGNYGYTF
>TRBD2|TRBJ2-3|TRBV4-1
TGCGCCAGCAGCCAACTAGCGGGGAGCACAGATACGCAGTATTTT
CASSQLAGSTDTQYF
>NA|TRBJ1-1|TRBV13
TGTGCCAGCAGCTTAGGAGGGAGGGACACTGAAGCTTTCTTT
CASSLGGRDTEAFF
>TRBD2|TRBJ2-3|TRBV6-6
TGTGCCAGCAGTTACACGACTAGCGTGGATACGCAGTATTTT
CASSYTTSVDTQYF
>NA|TRBJ2-3|TRBV25-1
TGTGCCAGCAGTGATGAGGGAGATGCGCAGTATTTT
CASSDEGDAQYF
>NA|TRBJ2-1|TRBV7-2
TGTGCCAGCAGCTCTACTTTTAGCTCCTACAATGAGCAGTTCTTC
CASSSTFSSYNEQFF
>NA|TRBJ1-1|TRBV30
TGTGCCTGGAGTGTCGAACAGAAGAACACTGAAGCTTTCTTT
CAWSVEQKNTEAFF
>NA|TRBJ1-1|TRBV25-1
TGTGCCAGCAGGACAATTGGACACTCCCGACGTGACACTGAAGCTTTCTTT
CASRTIGHSRRDTEAFF
>NA|TRBJ2-7|TRBV7-6
TGTGCCAGCACCAATGCCGGGGGTGGCGAGCAGTACTTC
CASTNAGGGEQYF
>TRBD1|TRBJ2-1|TRBV27
TGTGCCAGCACTGGGACAGGGGTGGGAAATGAGCAGTTCTTC
CASTGTGVGNEQFF
>NA|TRBJ2-6|TRBV2
TGTGCCAGCAAAGGCGGGGCCAACGTCCTGACTTTC
CASKGGANVLTF
>NA|TRBJ2-3|TRBV4-3
TGCGCCAGCAGCCACTTAGCCCAAGGCACAGATACGCAGTATTTT
CASSHLAQGTDTQYF
>TRBD2|TRBJ2-1|TRBV6-5
TGTGCCAGCAGTTCGGCTAGCGGGACTCCTTACAATGAGCAGTTCTTC
CASSSASGTPYNEQFF
>TRBD1|TRBJ2-7|TRBV27
TGTGCCAGCAGTTACCCCCCCGGGACAGGGATCTACGAGCAGTACTTC
CASSYPPGTGIYEQYF
>NA|TRBJ2-1|TRBV25-1
TGTGCCAGCATGGGACTCTCCCCCAATGAGCAGTTCTTC
CASMGLSPNEQFF
>TRBD1|TRBJ2-7|TRBV7-9
TGTGCCAGCAGCTCCGGACAGGCGGCCCCATACGAGCAGTACTTC
CASSSGQAAPYEQYF